One sample yielded the 32 T cell receptor beta chains listed below, sequenced in a study of cytomegalovirus exposure and HLA in healthy donors. PCR used 60 Vbeta primers and 13 Jbeta primers. TCRdb keeps only in-frame clones here, not all; method: immunoSEQ multiplex PCR. This repertoire shows around 41,000 clones, around 68% found once; its top ten account for nearly 4%. Sequenced: PBMCs. The receptor source for this set is a man in his forties in good health and CMV-seronegative.

This clone appeared a few times. The gene calls are TRBV13 and TRBJ2-7; no firm D call. The germline gives CDR1 PRHDT, CDR2 FYEKMQ (reference sequence). CDR3 length: 15 amino acids. V gave up 0 bases and J gave up 5 bases, with 14 bases separating them. CDR3 sequence reads: CASSLGSSFGDEQYF. The CDR3 DNA reads as TGTGCCAGCAGCTTAGGGAGCTCATTTGGTGACGAGCAGTACTTC.

J is TRBJ2-1 and V is TRBV4-3; 10 bases align to TRBD2. The V segment lost 4 bases and the J segment 3 bases; nucleotides outside the gene matches: 3. The CDR3 length is 15 residues. In germline, CDR1 is LGHNA, CDR2 YSLEER. CDR3 DNA: TGCGCCAGCAGCCGCGGACTAGCGGACTACAATGAGCAGTTCTTC. Amino acids: CASSRGLADYNEQFF.

The chain couples TRBV4-3 to TRBJ2-3; possible D gene TRBD2, 6 bases. The ends were cut back, 0 bases at V and 2 bases at J, with 15 bases in the middle. From germline, CDR1 is LGHNA and CDR2 YSLEER. The CDR3 sequence is 17 residues long. CDR3 protein: CASSQDGGTSHTDTQYF. CDR3 nucleotide sequence: TGCGCCAGCAGCCAAGATGGAGGGACTTCGCACACAGATACGCAGTATTTT.

The chain recombines TRBV9 with TRBJ2-3; TRBD2 matches at 12 bases. The CDR3 runs to 16 residues. The junction had 2 bases not matched to a gene; V was cut back by 3 bases and J by 0 bases. Germline V gene lookup returns CDR1 SGDLS and CDR2 YYNGEE. CDR3 sequence reads: CASSASGGGSTDTQYF. The DNA of the CDR3 is TGTGCCAGCAGCGCTAGCGGGGGGGGAAGCACAGATACGCAGTATTTT.

This chain connects TRBV7-2 to TRBJ2-3; 11 bases map to TRBD2. This CDR3 has 18 amino acids. Germline V gives CDR1 SGHTA, CDR2 FQGNSA. V dropped 0 bases and J dropped 4; count of bases not matched to a gene: 9. CDR3 nucleotides: TGTGCCAGCAGCTTAGCATTAGCGGGGGGGCTGGTTCCAGATACGCAGTATTTT. Residues: CASSLALAGGLVPDTQYF.

As for this clone: Mismatch with germline at one junction end may stem from a read error. This chain connects TRBV7-7 to TRBJ2-1; D might be TRBD1 (5 bases). The germline V gene has CDR1 SSHAT and CDR2 FNYEAQ (reference sequence). The CDR3 is made up of 13 amino acids. This chain's CDR3 is CASSLAGFDEQFF. The CDR3 DNA sequence: TGTGCTAGCAGCTTGGCAGGGTTCGATGAGCAGTTCTTC.

The chain employs TRBV12-2 and TRBJ1-4; the D call of TRBD1 is as the table states it, not checked on the DNA. TRBV12-2 is tagged as a pseudogene. The CDR3 loop spans 14 amino acids. The CDR3 protein is CASRFRGLCEKLFF. CDR3 DNA: TGTGCAAGTCGCTTCAGGGGGTTGTGTGAAAAACTGTTTTTT.

The chain links TRBV7-9 to TRBJ2-1; TRBD2 matches 10 bases. The junction had 10 bases not matched to a gene; V was cut back by 4 bases and J by 4 bases. The germline V gene encodes CDR1 SEHNR and CDR2 FQNEAQ (reference sequence). This CDR3 is built from 17 residues. CDR3 protein: CASSSSGGASRYNEQFF. The CDR3 bases are TGTGCCAGCAGCTCCAGCGGGGGGGCCAGTAGGTACAATGAGCAGTTCTTC.

CDR3 region: CASSSDNGGNTEAFF. The DNA for the CDR3 is TGTGCCAGCAGTTCCGATAACGGGGGGAACACTGAAGCTTTCTTT. The chain recombines TRBV6-5 with TRBJ1-1; perhaps TRBD1 as D (5 bases). The germline CDR1 and CDR2 sequences are MNHEY and SVGAGI. This CDR3 comprises 15 residues. V was shortened by 4 bases and J by 1 base, with 13 bases between the two germline ends.

The sample holds a few counts of this clone. The rearrangement uses TRBV7-9 and TRBJ1-1, with 7 bases identical to TRBD1. V dropped 6 bases and J dropped 1; count of bases not matched to a gene: 8. Germline lookup yields CDR1 SEHNR and CDR2 FQNEAQ (reference sequence). The CDR3 contains 15 residues. CDR3 bases: TGTGCCAGCAGACAGGGGCCTGGAAGGAACACTGAAGCTTTCTTT. Its translation: CASRQGPGRNTEAFF.

This clone was detected once. The gene calls are TRBV9 and TRBJ1-1, with 7 bases identical to TRBD1. This CDR3 is built from 15 residues. With V trimmed by 0 bases and J by 1 base, 3 bases remained unmatched. The germline V gene has CDR1 SGDLS and CDR2 YYNGEE. This CDR3 reads CASSVGNRGNTEAFF. CDR3 bases: TGTGCCAGCAGCGTAGGGAACAGGGGGAACACTGAAGCTTTCTTT.

V and J are TRBV11-3 and TRBJ2-1; the match to TRBD1 covers 10 bases. V shed 4 bases, J shed 5 bases, and the junction held 5 bases outside the gene matches. There are 15 residues in the CDR3. Germline CDR1 is SGHNT and CDR2 is YENEEA. This CDR3 is CASSSPGQGNNEQFF. CDR3 DNA: TGTGCCAGCAGCTCCCCGGGACAGGGGAACAATGAGCAGTTCTTC.

In its sample, this clone was seen a few times. The junction and the germline gene differ at one end; a read error may be behind it. The V gene is TRBV5-1, the J gene TRBJ1-2; 7 bases match TRBD1. CDR3 length equals 16 residues. The germline V gene encodes CDR1 SGHRS and CDR2 YFSETQ. Here the CDR3 DNA reads TGCGCCAGCAGCTTGGTTCCGTCAGGGGGTAACGATGGCTACACCTTC. Encoded protein: CASSLVPSGGNDGYTF.

The chain employs TRBV7-2 and TRBJ1-2; 7 positions agree with TRBD1. V shed 5 bases, J shed 8 bases, and the junction held 8 bases outside the gene matches. The CDR3 spans 13 residues. Germline-derived CDR1 and CDR2 are SGHTA and FQGNSA. This CDR3 reads CASSPDRVGGYTF. CDR3 coding DNA: TGTGCCAGCAGCCCTGACAGGGTCGGGGGCTACACCTTC.

This rearrangement joins TRBV30 to TRBJ2-4, with a tentative D call TRBD1 (6 bases). Between the trimmed V and J ends, which lost 0 bases and 1 base, there was a span of 16 bases. The CDR3 runs 17 residues. CDR1 and CDR2 from the germline V gene are GTSNPN and SVGIG (reference sequence). The CDR3 here is CAWSVQGVNRAKNIQYF. The CDR3 bases are TGTGCCTGGAGTGTACAGGGTGTGAACAGGGCCAAAAACATTCAGTACTTC.

This clone has only a few counts. The J gene is TRBJ1-1, the V gene TRBV2; D might be TRBD1 (6 bases). Germline V CDR1 and CDR2: SNHLY, FYNNEI. The CDR3 is 16 amino acids. Trimming stripped 7 bases from V and 6 bases from J, with 24 bases between. The CDR3 protein is CASTLDRTGISAEAFF. CDR3 sequence (DNA): TGTGCCAGCACCCTAGACAGAACAGGGATAAGCGCTGAAGCTTTCTTT. The full variable domain, rest sourced from reference TRBV2 and TRBJ1-1, is EPEVTQTPSHQVTQMGQEVILRCVPISNHLYFYWYRQILGQKVEFLVSFYNNEISEKSEIFDDQFSVERPDGSNFTLKIRSTKLEDSAMYFCASTLDRTGISAEAFFGQGTRLTVV.

The gene calls are TRBV6-6 and TRBJ1-1; D not certain. CDR3 size: 12 residues. Germline values: CDR1 MNHNY, CDR2 SVGAGI (reference sequence). V lost 5 bases to trimming and J lost 1 base, with 5 bases between them. The CDR3 spells CASSTGNTEAFF. The CDR3 bases are TGTGCCAGCAGTACGGGGAACACTGAAGCTTTCTTT.

This clone was recorded a few times. In DNA, the CDR3 is TGTGCCTGGAGGGGACAGGCGACTAATCAGCCCCAGCATTTT. Its translation is CAWRGQATNQPQHF. The chain uses TRBV30 and TRBJ1-5; TRBD1 aligns across 8 bases. The CDR3 consists of 14 residues. Germline values: CDR1 GTSNPN, CDR2 SVGIG (reference sequence). The ends lost 3 bases at V and 4 bases at J; junction bases unmatched: 5.

CDR3 residues: CSAKGVWNTEAFF. CDR3 DNA sequence: TGCAGCGCCAAGGGAGTTTGGAACACTGAAGCTTTCTTT. The chain links TRBV29-1 to TRBJ1-1; unclear D gene. The CDR3 runs 13 residues. V was pared by 7 bases and J by 1 base, with 13 bases between. Germline V gene data show CDR1 as SQVTM and CDR2 as ANQGSEA.

The gene calls are TRBV5-6 and TRBJ2-1; D is possibly TRBD2 (5 bases). CDR3 length: 14 residues. Trimming took 1 base from V and 8 from J, leaving 13 bases between them. In germline, CDR1 is SGHDT, CDR2 YYEEEE. CDR3 protein: CASSLRRRIDEQFF. CDR3 nucleotide sequence: TGTGCCAGCAGCTTGCGGCGGAGGATCGATGAGCAGTTCTTC.

The J gene is TRBJ1-5, the V gene TRBV27; 8 bases match TRBD1. Germline CDR1 is MNHEY and CDR2 is SMNVEV (reference sequence). V was pared by 4 bases and J by 7 bases, with 6 bases of the junction left unmatched. This CDR3 contains 14 residues. Written as DNA, the CDR3 is TGTGCCAGCAGTTCCTCAGGGGGCCGCCAGCCCCAGCATTTT. It encodes CASSSSGGRQPQHF.

The V call is TRBV18, the J call TRBJ1-1; D gene uncertain. Trimming took off 4 bases at V and 4 bases at J, with 13 bases between the two ends. The V gene's germline CDR1 is KGHSH and CDR2 LQKENI. CDR3 length equals 14 residues. This CDR3 is CASSQREVPTEAFF. CDR3 in DNA: TGTGCCAGCTCACAAAGAGAGGTTCCCACTGAAGCTTTCTTT.

The chain has TRBV5-4 and TRBJ2-7; 9 bases are shared with TRBD1. CDR3 length: 14 amino acids. Germline trimming cut 3 bases from V and 8 bases from J; bases unmatched to any gene: 9. The germline V gene encodes CDR1 SGHNT and CDR2 YYREEE (reference sequence). The DNA of the CDR3 is TGTGCCAGCAGCTCACCGGGACAGGGCAGTAAGCAGTACTTC. It yields the protein CASSSPGQGSKQYF.

The chain uses TRBV5-1 and TRBJ2-1, with 8 bases that match TRBD1. The CDR3 consists of 18 residues. Germline trimming cut 0 bases from V and 0 bases from J; bases unmatched to any gene: 8. Germline lookup yields CDR1 SGHRS and CDR2 YFSETQ. The CDR3 DNA is TGCGCCAGCAGCTTGGTGGCAGGGGGCTACAGCTCCTACAATGAGCAGTTCTTC. It encodes CASSLVAGGYSSYNEQFF.

This clone was seen more than once but under ten times. The rearrangement joins TRBV9 to TRBJ1-6, with D perhaps TRBD1 (6 bases). Trimming cost V 0 bases and J 9 bases, with 10 bases left between them. The CDR3 contains 14 residues. Germline CDR1 and CDR2: SGDLS and YYNGEE. CDR3 DNA: TGTGCCAGCAGCGTAGACGTCAGGGGTTCACCCCTCCACTTT. This gives the protein CASSVDVRGSPLHF.

This clone was detected a few times. The chain joins TRBV11-3 to TRBJ2-5; tentative D call: TRBD1 (6 bases). Trimming shortened V by 8 bases and J by 2 bases, and 15 bases separated the two germline ends. The CDR3 has 14 residues. CDR1 is SGHNT and CDR2 is YENEEA in the germline V gene. For the CDR3, the DNA is TGTGCCAGCCGACGGGACAAGGAGCAAGAGACCCAGTACTTC. This gives the protein CASRRDKEQETQYF.

The J gene is TRBJ2-5, the V gene TRBV11-1, with 14 bases matching TRBD2. Losses at the gene ends were 0 bases for V and 0 bases for J; bases not matched to a gene: 3. CDR1 and CDR2 from the germline V gene are SGHAT and FQDESV (reference sequence). The CDR3 sequence is 18 residues long. DNA of the CDR3: TGTGCCAGCAGCTTAGCCGGGACTAGCGGGGGAGACCAAGAGACCCAGTACTTC. Translation: CASSLAGTSGGDQETQYF.

The V call is TRBV5-4, the J call TRBJ1-4; D is unclear. Trimming removed 0 bases at V and 5 bases at J, with 5 bases between. There are 13 residues in the CDR3. The germline V gene encodes CDR1 SGHNT and CDR2 YYREEE (reference sequence). The CDR3 reads CASSLEQNEKLFF. CDR3 nucleotides: TGTGCCAGCAGCTTGGAACAGAATGAAAAACTGTTTTTT.

The rearrangement joins TRBV4-1 to TRBJ2-7; 7 bases map to TRBD1. The CDR3 has 15 residues. The V and J ends lost 1 base and 5 bases, in that order; junction bases with no gene match: 8. Per germline, CDR1 MGHRA and CDR2 YSYEKL. CDR3 residues: CASSQGSRGRNEQYF. For the CDR3, the DNA is TGCGCCAGCAGCCAAGGATCGAGGGGGCGAAACGAGCAGTACTTC.

The V gene is TRBV2, the J gene TRBJ2-7, with TRBD2 as a possible D gene (10 bases). The CDR3 spans 15 residues. Looked up from germline, CDR1 is SNHLY and CDR2 is FYNNEI. V lost 11 bases to trimming and J lost 5 bases, with 25 bases between them. The CDR3 spells CAGGTGLAGVHEQYF. The CDR3 DNA reads as TGTGCCGGGGGGACAGGGCTAGCGGGGGTCCACGAGCAGTACTTC. Together with reference TRBV2 and TRBJ2-7, the CDR3 gives the full variable domain: EPEVTQTPSHQVTQMGQEVILRCVPISNHLYFYWYRQILGQKVEFLVSFYNNEISEKSEIFDDQFSVERPDGSNFTLKIRSTKLEDSAMYFCAGGTGLAGVHEQYFGPGTRLTVT.

This chain links TRBV15 with TRBJ2-5, with D maybe TRBD1 (5 bases). Near its end, the DNA agrees better with TRBJ2-7, so the J call may be wrong. CDR3 length equals 14 residues. Germline lookup yields CDR1 LNHNV and CDR2 YYDKDF (reference sequence). The CDR3 protein is CATSTYAGPYEQYF. DNA for the CDR3: TGTGCCACCAGTACCTATGCAGGGCCTTACGAGCAGTACTTC.

The chain employs TRBV5-4 and TRBJ2-2, with 9 bases fitting TRBD1. There are 16 residues in the CDR3. CDR1 SGHNT and CDR2 YYREEE come from the germline V gene (reference sequence). V was clipped by 1 base and J by 5 bases; unmatched bases: 6. CDR3 sequence reads: CASSLRGQGRTGELFF. CDR3 DNA: TGTGCCAGCAGCTTGAGGGGACAGGGTAGGACCGGGGAGCTGTTTTTT.